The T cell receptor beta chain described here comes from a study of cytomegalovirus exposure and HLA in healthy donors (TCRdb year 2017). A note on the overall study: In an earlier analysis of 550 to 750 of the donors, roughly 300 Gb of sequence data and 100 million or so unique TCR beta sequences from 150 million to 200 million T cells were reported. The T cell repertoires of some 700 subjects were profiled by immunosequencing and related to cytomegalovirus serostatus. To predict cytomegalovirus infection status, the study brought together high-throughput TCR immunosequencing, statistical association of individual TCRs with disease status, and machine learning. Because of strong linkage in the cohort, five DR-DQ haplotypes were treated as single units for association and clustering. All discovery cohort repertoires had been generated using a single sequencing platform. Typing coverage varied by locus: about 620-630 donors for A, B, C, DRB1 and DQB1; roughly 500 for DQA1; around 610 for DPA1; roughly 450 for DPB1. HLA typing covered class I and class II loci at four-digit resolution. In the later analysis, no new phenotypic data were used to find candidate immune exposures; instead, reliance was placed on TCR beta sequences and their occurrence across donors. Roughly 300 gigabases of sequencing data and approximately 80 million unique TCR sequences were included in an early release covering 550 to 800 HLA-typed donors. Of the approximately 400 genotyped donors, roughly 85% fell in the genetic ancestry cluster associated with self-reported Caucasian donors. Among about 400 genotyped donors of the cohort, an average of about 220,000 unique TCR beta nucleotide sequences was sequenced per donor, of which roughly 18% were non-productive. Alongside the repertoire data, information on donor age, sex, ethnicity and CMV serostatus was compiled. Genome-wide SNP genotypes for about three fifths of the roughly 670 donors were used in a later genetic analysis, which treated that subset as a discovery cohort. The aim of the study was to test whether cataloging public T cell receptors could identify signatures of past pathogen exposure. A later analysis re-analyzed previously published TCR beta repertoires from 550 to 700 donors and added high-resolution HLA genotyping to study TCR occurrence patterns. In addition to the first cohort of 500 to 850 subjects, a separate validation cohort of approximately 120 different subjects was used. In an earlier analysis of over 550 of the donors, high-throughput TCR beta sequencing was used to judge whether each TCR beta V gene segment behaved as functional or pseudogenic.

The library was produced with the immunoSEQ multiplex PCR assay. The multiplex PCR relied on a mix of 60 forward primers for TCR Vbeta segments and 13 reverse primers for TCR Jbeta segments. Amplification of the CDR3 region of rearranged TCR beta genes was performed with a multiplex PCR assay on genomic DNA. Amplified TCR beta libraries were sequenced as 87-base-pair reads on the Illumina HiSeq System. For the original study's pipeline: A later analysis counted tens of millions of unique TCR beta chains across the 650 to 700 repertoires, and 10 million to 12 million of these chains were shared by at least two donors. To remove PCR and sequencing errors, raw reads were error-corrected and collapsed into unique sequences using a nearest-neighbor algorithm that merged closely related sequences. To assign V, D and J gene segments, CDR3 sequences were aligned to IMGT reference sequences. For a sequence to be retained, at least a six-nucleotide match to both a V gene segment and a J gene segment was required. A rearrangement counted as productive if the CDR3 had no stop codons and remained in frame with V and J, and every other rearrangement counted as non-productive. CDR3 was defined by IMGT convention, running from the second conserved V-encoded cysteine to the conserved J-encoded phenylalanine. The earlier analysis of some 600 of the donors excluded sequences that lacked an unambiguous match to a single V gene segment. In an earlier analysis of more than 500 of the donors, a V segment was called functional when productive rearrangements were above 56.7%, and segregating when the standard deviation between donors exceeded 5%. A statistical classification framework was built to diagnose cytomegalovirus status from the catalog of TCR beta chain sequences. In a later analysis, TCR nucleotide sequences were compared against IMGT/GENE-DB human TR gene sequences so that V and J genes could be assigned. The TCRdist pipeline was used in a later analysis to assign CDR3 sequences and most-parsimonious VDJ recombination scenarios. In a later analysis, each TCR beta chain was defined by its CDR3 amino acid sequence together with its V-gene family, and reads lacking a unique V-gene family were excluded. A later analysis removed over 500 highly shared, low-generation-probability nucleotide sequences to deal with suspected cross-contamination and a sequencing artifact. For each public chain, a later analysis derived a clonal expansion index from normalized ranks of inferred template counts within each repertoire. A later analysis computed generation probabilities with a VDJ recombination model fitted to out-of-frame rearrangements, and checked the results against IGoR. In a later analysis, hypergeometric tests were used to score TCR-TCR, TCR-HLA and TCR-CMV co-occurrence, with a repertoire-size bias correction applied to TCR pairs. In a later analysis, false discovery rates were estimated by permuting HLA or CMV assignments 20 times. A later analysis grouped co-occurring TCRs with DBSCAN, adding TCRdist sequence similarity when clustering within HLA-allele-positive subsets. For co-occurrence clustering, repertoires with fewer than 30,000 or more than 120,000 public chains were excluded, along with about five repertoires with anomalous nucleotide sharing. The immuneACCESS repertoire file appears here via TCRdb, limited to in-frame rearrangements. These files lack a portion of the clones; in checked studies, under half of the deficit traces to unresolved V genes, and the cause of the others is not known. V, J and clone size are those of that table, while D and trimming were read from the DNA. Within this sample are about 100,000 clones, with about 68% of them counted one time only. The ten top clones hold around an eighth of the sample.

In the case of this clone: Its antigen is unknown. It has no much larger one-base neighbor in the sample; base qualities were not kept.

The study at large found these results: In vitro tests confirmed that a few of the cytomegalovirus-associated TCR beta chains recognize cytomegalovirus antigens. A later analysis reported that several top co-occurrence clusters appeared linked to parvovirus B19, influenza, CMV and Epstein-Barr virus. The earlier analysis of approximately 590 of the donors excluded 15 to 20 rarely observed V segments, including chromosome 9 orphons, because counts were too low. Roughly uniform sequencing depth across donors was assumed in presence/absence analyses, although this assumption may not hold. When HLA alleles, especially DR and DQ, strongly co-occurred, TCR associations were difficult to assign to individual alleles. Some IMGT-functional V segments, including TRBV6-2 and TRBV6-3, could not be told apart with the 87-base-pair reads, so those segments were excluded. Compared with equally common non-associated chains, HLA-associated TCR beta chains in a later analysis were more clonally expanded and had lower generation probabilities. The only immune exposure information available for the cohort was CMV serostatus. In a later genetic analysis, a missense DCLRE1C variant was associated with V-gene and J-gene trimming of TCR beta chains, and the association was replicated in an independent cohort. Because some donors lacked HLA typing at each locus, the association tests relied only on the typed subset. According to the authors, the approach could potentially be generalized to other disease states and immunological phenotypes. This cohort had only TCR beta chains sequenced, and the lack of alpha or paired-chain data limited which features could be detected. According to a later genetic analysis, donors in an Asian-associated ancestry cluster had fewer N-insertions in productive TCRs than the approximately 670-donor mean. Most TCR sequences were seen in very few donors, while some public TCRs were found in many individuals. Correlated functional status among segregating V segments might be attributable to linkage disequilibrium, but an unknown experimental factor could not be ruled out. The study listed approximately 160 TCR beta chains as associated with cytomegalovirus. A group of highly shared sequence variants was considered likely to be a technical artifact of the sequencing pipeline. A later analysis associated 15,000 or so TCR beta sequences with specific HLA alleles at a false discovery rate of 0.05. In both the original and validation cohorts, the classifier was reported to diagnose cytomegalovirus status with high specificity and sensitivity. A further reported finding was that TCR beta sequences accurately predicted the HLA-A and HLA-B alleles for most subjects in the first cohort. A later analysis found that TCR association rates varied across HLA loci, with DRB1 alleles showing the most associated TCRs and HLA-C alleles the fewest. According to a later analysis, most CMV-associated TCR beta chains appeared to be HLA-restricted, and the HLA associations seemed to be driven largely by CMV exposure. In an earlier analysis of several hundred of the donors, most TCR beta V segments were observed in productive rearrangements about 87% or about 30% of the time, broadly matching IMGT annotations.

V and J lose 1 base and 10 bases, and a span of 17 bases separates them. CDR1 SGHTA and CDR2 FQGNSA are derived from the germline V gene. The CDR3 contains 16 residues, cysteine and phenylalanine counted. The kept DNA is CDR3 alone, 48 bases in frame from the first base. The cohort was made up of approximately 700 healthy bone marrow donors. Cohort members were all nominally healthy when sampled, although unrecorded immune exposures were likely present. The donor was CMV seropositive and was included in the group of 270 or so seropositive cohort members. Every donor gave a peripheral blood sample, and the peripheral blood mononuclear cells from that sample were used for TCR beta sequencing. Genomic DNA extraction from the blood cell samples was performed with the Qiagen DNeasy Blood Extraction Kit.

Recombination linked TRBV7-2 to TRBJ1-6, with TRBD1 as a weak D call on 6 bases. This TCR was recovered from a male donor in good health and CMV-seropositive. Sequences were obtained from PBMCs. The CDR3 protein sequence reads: CASSLDRASVQSPLHF. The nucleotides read TGTGCCAGCAGCTTAGACAGGGCCTCAGTCCAATCACCCCTCCACTTT.